The rows below give T cell receptor beta chains drawn from one sample of a study of cytomegalovirus exposure and HLA in healthy donors. Produced via immunoSEQ multiplex PCR; TCRdb's table is partial and in-frame only. This sample has more than 150,000 clones, with around 81% found just once. Sequenced: PBMCs. The receptor source for this set is a woman aged 18-29 years in good health and CMV-seropositive. Each CDR3 is given with its conserved first and last residue. Fields, in order: D gene, V gene, J gene, clone size, CDR3 DNA, CDR3 protein. D genes are given only for firm matches. Some rows mark clone size as missing; the rest say once, few, many or name a class of expanded clone.

>TRBD1|TRBV13|TRBJ1-1|-
TGTGCCAGCAGCTTCTCAGGGGGTCTAGCTGAAGCTTTCTTT
CASSFSGGLAEAFF
>-|TRBV7-6|TRBJ1-2|-
TGTGCCAGCAGCTCCGACTTTACTGGGGCTTATGGCTACACCTTC
CASSSDFTGAYGYTF
>TRBD1|TRBV29-1|TRBJ2-6|-
TGCAGCGTCTCGGGACAGACAACGAGCTCTGGGGCCAACGGCCTGACTTTC
CSVSGQTTSSGANGLTF
>-|TRBV7-6|TRBJ1-1|-
TGTGCCAGCAGCTTAGATATCGGGTCCACTGAAGCTTTCTTT
CASSLDIGSTEAFF
>-|TRBV21-1|TRBJ1-6|-
TGTGCCAGCAGCGCCCCTAGGACAGGGGGAGGTAATTCACCCCTCCACTTT
CASSAPRTGGGNSPLHF
>-|TRBV18|TRBJ1-5|-
TGTGCCAGCTCACCGGGGCCGGGTAATCAGCCCCAGCATTTT
CASSPGPGNQPQHF
>-|TRBV5-5|TRBJ2-1|-
TGTGCCAGCACCCTCACCGGGGGGCGAAGGGAGCAGTTCTTC
CASTLTGGRREQFF
>TRBD2|TRBV30|TRBJ2-3|-
TGTGCAAGGAGCGGGGGAGCGCTGTCCACAGATACGCAGTATTTT
CARSGGALSTDTQYF
>-|TRBV30|TRBJ2-1|-
-
CAWSVGRGSGFF
>TRBD2|TRBV27|TRBJ2-2|-
TGTGCCAGCAATGTTATTGCGGGGGGATTCACCGGGGAGCTGTTTTTT
CASNVIAGGFTGELFF
>TRBD2|TRBV20-1|TRBJ2-7|-
TGCAGTGGGACTAGCAACTACGAGCAGTACTTC
CSGTSNYEQYF
>TRBD1|TRBV29-1|TRBJ2-7|few
TGCAGCTCCCGCCAGGGACAGGGGTCCGAGCAGTACTTC
CSSRQGQGSEQYF
>TRBD1|TRBV29-1|TRBJ1-2|-
TGCAGCGTTGGGGACAGTATGAACACCTTC
CSVGDSMNTF
>-|TRBV9|TRBJ2-3|-
TGTGCCAGCAGTGCAACAGGAATGCACGATTCAGATACGCAGTATTTT
CASSATGMHDSDTQYF
>-|TRBV2|TRBJ1-4|-
TGTGCCAGCAGTGAAAATGGGGGCACTAATGAAAAACTGTTTTTT
CASSENGGTNEKLFF
>TRBD2|TRBV9|TRBJ2-1|-
TGTGCCAGCAGCGTAGGAAGCGGGGGGGCCTACAATGAGCAGTTCTTC
CASSVGSGGAYNEQFF
>TRBD1|TRBV7-9|TRBJ2-2|-
TGTGCCAGCATCTCCGACGGTGACAGGGCCACCGGGGAGCTGTTTTTT
CASISDGDRATGELFF
>-|TRBV27|TRBJ2-3|-
TGTGCCAGCAGCCCATTTCCAGAGGGCACAGATACGCAGTATTTT
CASSPFPEGTDTQYF
>TRBD1|TRBV27|TRBJ1-5|-
TGTGCCAGCAGTGACAGGGGAAATCAGCCCCAGCATTTT
CASSDRGNQPQHF
>-|TRBV7-9|TRBJ2-3|-
TGTGCCAGCAGCTTAGGACAGTTTTACACAGATACGCAGTATTTT
CASSLGQFYTDTQYF
>TRBD1|TRBV11-2|TRBJ2-7|-
TGTGCCAGCAGCTTATTCGGGACAGGGGGCTACGAGCAGTACTTC
CASSLFGTGGYEQYF
>TRBD1|TRBV6-5|TRBJ1-6|-
TGTGCCAGCAGGTCAACAGGGGAATTAGCCTCACCCCTCCACTTT
CASRSTGELASPLHF
>TRBD2|TRBV5-4|TRBJ2-5|-
TGTGCCAGCAGCTTGGGGACTAGCGGGGGGGGGAAGACCCAGTACTTC
CASSLGTSGGGKTQYF
>-|TRBV18|TRBJ1-1|-
TGTGCCAGCTCACCAATCGGGGGGCTGAATACTGAAGCTTTCTTT
CASSPIGGLNTEAFF
>TRBD1|TRBV27|TRBJ1-1|-
TGTGCCAGCAGTCCATGGACAGGGAGGAAGACTGAAGCTTTCTTT
CASSPWTGRKTEAFF
>TRBD2|TRBV7-2|TRBJ2-1|-
TGTGCCAGCAGCCTACTAGCGGGGGGTTACAATGAGCAGTTCTTC
CASSLLAGGYNEQFF
>-|TRBV5-4|TRBJ1-1|-
TGTGCCAGCAGCTTGGCCGGGATTGAAGCTTTCTTT
CASSLAGIEAFF
>TRBD1|TRBV6-1|TRBJ1-2|-
TGTGCCAGCAGTGCGGACAGGGTTAGCGGCTACACCTTC
CASSADRVSGYTF
>TRBD1|TRBV9|TRBJ2-3|-
TGTGCCAGCAGCATGATGACAGGGATGGGGACAGATACGCAGTATTTT
CASSMMTGMGTDTQYF
>-|TRBV25-1|TRBJ1-2|-
TGTGCCAGCAGTGCCAGGACAAACTATGGCTACACCTTC
CASSARTNYGYTF
>TRBD1|TRBV2|TRBJ2-7|-
TGTGCCAGTCGGACAGGGACTTACGAGCAGTACTTC
CASRTGTYEQYF
>TRBD2|TRBV9|TRBJ2-5|-
TGTGCCAGCAGCGTAGGGCGGGGGGGGCTCCAAGAGACCCAGTACTTC
CASSVGRGGLQETQYF
>TRBD2|TRBV6-1|TRBJ2-5|-
TGTGCCAGCAGTGAAGGAGCGGGGGGGCAAGAGACCCAGTACTTC
CASSEGAGGQETQYF
>-|TRBV14|TRBJ2-2|-
TGTGCCAGCAGCTTCCAGTACGGGGAGCTGTTTTTT
CASSFQYGELFF
>-|TRBV5-1|TRBJ1-6|-
TGCGCCAGCAGCTTGACGGTAACAGGAAATTCACCCCTCCACTTT
CASSLTVTGNSPLHF
>TRBD1|TRBV23-1|TRBJ1-1|-
TGCGCCAGCAGTCGGAGGGACAGGGTCTGCCCTGAAGCTTTCTTT
CASSRRDRVCPEAFF
>-|TRBV6-5|TRBJ1-3|-
TGTGCCAGCCTTAGCTCTGGAAACACCATATATTTT
CASLSSGNTIYF
>TRBD1|TRBV6-5|TRBJ1-4|-
TGTGCCAGCAGTTACCGGGACAGGGGAGGGGAAAAACTGTTTTTT
CASSYRDRGGEKLFF
>TRBD1|TRBV28|TRBJ1-2|-
TGTGCCAGCAGTATTCCGGGACAGGGGTTAGTCTACACCTTC
CASSIPGQGLVYTF
>TRBD1|TRBV12-5|TRBJ1-2|-
TGTGCTAGCAGCGAAACAGGGGTCGATGGCTACACCTTC
CASSETGVDGYTF
>TRBD1|TRBV12-5|TRBJ2-1|-
TGTGCTAGTGGACGCAGGGACAGTAATGAGCAGTTCTTC
CASGRRDSNEQFF
>-|TRBV5-1|TRBJ1-1|-
TGCGCCAGCAGCCCCGTCCCGGGGAGCCACACTGAAGCTTTCTTT
CASSPVPGSHTEAFF
>TRBD1|TRBV25-1|TRBJ2-1|-
TGTGCCAGCAGTGGGACAGGGCGTGAGCAGTTCTTC
CASSGTGREQFF
>-|TRBV4-1|TRBJ2-5|-
TGCGCCAGCAGCCACGGACAGCGAGGAGAGACCCAGTACTTC
CASSHGQRGETQYF
>TRBD1|TRBV28|TRBJ2-3|-
TGTGCCAGCTTCACACCCCGAACAGGGGGCCCCCTGGATACGCAGTATTTT
CASFTPRTGGPLDTQYF
>TRBD2|TRBV19|TRBJ2-3|-
TGTGCCAGTAGTCCACGGACTAGCGGGGGGGGAGATACGCAGTATTTT
CASSPRTSGGGDTQYF
>-|TRBV7-2|TRBJ1-5|-
TGTGCCAGCAGCTTAGGGGGGCATCAGCCCCAGCATTTT
CASSLGGHQPQHF
>-|TRBV27|TRBJ1-2|-
TGTGCCAGCAGTTTCCGTTTTAGGGACAAGGGATCATATGGCTACACCTTC
CASSFRFRDKGSYGYTF
>-|TRBV11-3|TRBJ1-1|-
TGTGCCAGCAGCTTGAACTATGGACAAGTGAACACTGAAGCTTTCTTT
CASSLNYGQVNTEAFF
>TRBD1|TRBV11-3|TRBJ1-1|-
TGTGCCAGCAACCAGGGGGGTTTAGGGAACACTGAAGCTTTCTTT
CASNQGGLGNTEAFF